A selection of T cell receptor beta chains follows, all from one sample in a study of cytotoxic CD8 clonotypes in ibrutinib-treated CLL. Sequenced by immunoSEQ multiplex PCR; TCRdb stores in-frame clones only, minus some. This table holds some 150,000 clones, 70% to 80% found once. Material: PBMCs, obtained after 12 months of ibrutinib treatment. Every receptor here comes from a human donor with chronic lymphocytic leukemia. The CDR3 runs from the conserved cysteine through the conserved F or W. Fields, in order: V gene, clone size, J gene, CDR3 protein. Not all rows give a size; the values are once, few, many and, for expanded clones, a class.

>TRBV7-9|NA|TRBJ2-7
CASSLAGARGSYEQYF
>TRBV4-2|NA|TRBJ2-1
CASSQATWTEIDEQFF
>TRBV2|NA|TRBJ2-3
CATTYGQGGTDTQYF
>TRBV19|NA|TRBJ1-2
CASSETPGPGGDGYTF
>TRBV5-1|NA|TRBJ2-7
CASSLGSTGSHEQYF
>TRBV5-1|NA|TRBJ2-1
CASSLVARQNEQFF
>TRBV7-3|NA|TRBJ2-1
CASSLTVSGRTNEQFF
>TRBV25-1|NA|TRBJ1-4
CASSKGTKNEKLFF
>TRBV4-1|NA|TRBJ1-3
CASSQVSGISGNTIYF
>TRBV5-1|NA|TRBJ2-2
CASRAGSNTGELFF
>TRBV9|NA|TRBJ2-3
CASSVARGADTQYF
>TRBV4-2|NA|TRBJ2-3
CASSPSDLDRTGGPTQYF
>TRBV6-1|NA|TRBJ1-1
CASSEAFVGTEAFF
>TRBV27|NA|TRBJ2-2
CASSFEHRDGELFF
>TRBV28|NA|TRBJ2-7
CASRKTLGYEQYF
>TRBV11-2|NA|TRBJ1-4
CASSPRVEDEKLFF
>TRBV27|NA|TRBJ2-7
CASSPMINFNEQYF
>TRBV27|NA|TRBJ2-1
CASRLRPPYNEQFF
>TRBV7-6|NA|TRBJ2-5
CASSPRQGARETQYF
>TRBV2|NA|TRBJ2-7
CASKVPGQDYGQYF
>TRBV9|few|TRBJ2-3
CASSVAPRGSTDTQYF
>TRBV6-5|once|TRBJ1-6
CATTWGSSYNSPLHF
>TRBV6-1|few|TRBJ2-2
CASTTIGELFF
>TRBV9|NA|TRBJ1-2
CASTGDYGYTF
>TRBV29-1|once|TRBJ1-2
CSVVSEDQQGIYGYTF
>TRBV18|NA|TRBJ2-5
CASSPIGGSALQETQYF
>TRBV27|NA|TRBJ2-3
CASSPRRPSTDTQYF
>TRBV5-1|few|TRBJ2-3
CASSSRTSGTDTQYF
>TRBV11-2|once|TRBJ1-3
CASSRDSSSSGNTIYF
>TRBV29-1|few|TRBJ1-2
CSVMPHRDGYTF
>TRBV7-3|NA|TRBJ2-7
CASSQSGYEQYF
>TRBV6-4|NA|TRBJ2-5
CASSELFGETQYF
>TRBV11-3|NA|TRBJ2-1
CASRELDQKGDNEQFF